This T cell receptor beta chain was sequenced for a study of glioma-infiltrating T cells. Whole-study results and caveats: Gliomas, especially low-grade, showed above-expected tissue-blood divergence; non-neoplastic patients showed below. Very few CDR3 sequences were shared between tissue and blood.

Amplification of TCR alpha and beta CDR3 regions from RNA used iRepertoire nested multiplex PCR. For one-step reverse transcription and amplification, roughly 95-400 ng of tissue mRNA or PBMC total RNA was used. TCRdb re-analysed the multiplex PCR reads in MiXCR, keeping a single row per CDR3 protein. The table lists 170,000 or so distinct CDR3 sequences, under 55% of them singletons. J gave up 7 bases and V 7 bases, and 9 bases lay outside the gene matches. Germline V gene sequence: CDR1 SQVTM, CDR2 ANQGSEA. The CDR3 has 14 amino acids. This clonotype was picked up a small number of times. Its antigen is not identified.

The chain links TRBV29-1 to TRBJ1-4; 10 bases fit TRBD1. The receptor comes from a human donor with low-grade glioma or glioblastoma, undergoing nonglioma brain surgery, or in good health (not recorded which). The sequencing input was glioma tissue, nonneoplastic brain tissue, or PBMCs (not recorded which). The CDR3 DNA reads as TGCAGCGGTGGGGACAGGGGAAGGGCTGAAAAACTGTTTTTT. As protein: CSGGDRGRAEKLFF. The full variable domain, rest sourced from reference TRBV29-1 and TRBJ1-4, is SAVISQKPSRDICQRGTSLTIQCQVDSQVTMMFWYRQQPGQSLTLIATANQGSEATYESGFVIDKFPISRPNLTFSTLTVSNMSPEDSSIYLCSGGDRGRAEKLFFGSGTQLSVL.